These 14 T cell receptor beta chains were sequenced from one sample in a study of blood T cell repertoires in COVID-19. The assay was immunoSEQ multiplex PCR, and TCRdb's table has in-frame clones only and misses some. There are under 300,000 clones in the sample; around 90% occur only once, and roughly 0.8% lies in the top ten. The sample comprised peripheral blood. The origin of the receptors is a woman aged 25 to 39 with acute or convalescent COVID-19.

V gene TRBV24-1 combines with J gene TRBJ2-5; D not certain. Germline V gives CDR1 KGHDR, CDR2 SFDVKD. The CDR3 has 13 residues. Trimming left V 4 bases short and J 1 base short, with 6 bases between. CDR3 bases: TGTGCCACCAGTGACCCCTCCCAAGAGACCCAGTACTTC. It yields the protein CATSDPSQETQYF.

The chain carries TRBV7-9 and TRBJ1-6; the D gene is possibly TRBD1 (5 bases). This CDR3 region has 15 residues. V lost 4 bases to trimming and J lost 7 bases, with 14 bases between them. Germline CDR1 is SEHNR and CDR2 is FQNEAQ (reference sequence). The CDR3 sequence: CASSWGLKRNSPLHF. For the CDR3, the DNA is TGTGCCAGCAGCTGGGGCCTAAAACGGAATTCACCCCTCCACTTT.

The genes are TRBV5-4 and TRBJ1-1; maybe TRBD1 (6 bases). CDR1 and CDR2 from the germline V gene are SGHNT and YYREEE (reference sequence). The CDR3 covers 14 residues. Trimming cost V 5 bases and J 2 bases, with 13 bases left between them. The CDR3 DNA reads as TGTGCCAGCAGGGGGCAGGGGATTAACACTGAAGCTTTCTTT. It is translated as CASRGQGINTEAFF.

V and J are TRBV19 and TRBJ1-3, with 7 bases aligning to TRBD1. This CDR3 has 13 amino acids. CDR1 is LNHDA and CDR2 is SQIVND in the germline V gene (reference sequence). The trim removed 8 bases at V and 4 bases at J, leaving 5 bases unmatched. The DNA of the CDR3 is TGTGCCAGTGGACAGGTTGTGGGAAACACCATATATTTT. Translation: CASGQVVGNTIYF.

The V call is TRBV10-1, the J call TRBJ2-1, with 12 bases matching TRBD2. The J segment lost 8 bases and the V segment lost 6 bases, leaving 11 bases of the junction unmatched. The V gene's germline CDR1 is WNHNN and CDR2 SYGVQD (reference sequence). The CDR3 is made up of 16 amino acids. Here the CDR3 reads CASSPKLAGGRDEQFF. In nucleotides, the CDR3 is TGCGCCAGCAGCCCCAAACTAGCGGGAGGTAGGGATGAGCAGTTCTTC.

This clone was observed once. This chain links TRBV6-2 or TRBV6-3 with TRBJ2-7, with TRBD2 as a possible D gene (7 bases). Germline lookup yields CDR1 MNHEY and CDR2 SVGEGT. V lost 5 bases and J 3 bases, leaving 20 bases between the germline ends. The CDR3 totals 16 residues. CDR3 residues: CASSAGAGDMYYEQYF. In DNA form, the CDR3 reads TGTGCCAGCAGTGCGGGGGCGGGAGACATGTACTACGAGCAGTACTTC.

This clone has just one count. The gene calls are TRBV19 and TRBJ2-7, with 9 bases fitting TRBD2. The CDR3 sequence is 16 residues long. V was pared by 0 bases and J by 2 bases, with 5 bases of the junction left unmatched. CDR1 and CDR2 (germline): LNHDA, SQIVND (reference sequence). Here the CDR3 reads CASSIDLAGTTYEQYF. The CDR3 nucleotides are TGTGCCAGTAGTATAGACCTAGCGGGGACGACCTACGAGCAGTACTTC.

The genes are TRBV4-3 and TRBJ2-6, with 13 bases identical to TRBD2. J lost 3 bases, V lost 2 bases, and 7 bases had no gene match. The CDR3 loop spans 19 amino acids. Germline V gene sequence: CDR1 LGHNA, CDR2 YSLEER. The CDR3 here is CASSQRLAGGGRGANVLTF. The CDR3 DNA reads TGCGCCAGCAGCCAACGACTAGCGGGAGGAGGGCGTGGGGCCAACGTCCTGACTTTC.

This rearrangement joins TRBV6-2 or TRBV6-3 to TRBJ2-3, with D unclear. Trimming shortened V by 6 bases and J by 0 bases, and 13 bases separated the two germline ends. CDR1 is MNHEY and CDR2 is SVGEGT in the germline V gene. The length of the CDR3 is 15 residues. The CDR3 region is CASSRRSASTDTQYF. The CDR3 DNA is TGTGCCAGCAGCCGGAGATCAGCCAGCACAGATACGCAGTATTTT.

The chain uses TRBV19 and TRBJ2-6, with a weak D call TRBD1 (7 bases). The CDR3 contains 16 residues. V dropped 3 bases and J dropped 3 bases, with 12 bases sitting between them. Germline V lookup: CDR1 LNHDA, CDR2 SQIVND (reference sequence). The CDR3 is CASSMRQGGGANVLTF. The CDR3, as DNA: TGTGCCAGTAGTATGAGGCAGGGGGGTGGGGCCAACGTCCTGACTTTC.

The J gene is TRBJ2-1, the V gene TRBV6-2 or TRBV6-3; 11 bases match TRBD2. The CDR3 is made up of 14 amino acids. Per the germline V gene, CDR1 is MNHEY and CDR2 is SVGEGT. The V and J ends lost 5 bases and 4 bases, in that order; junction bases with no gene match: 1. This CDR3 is CASSLAGGYNEQFF. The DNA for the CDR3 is TGTGCCAGCAGTCTAGCGGGAGGTTACAATGAGCAGTTCTTC.

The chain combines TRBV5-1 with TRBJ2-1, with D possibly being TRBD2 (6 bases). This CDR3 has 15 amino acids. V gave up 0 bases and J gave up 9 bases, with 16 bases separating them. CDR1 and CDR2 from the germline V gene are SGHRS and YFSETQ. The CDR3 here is CASSLESSDVVEQFF. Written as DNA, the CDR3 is TGCGCCAGCAGCTTGGAGTCTAGCGACGTTGTTGAGCAGTTCTTC.

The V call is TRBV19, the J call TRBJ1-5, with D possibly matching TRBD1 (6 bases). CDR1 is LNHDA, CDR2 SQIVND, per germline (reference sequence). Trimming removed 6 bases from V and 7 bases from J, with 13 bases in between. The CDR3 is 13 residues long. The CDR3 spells CASRSGVMQPQHF. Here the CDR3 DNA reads TGTGCCAGTAGATCAGGGGTTATGCAGCCCCAGCATTTT.

The CDR3 DNA is TGTGCCAGCAGCACAGGGAGTGAAAAACTGTTTTTT. Protein: CASSTGSEKLFF. The chain carries TRBV5-4 and TRBJ1-4, with a tentative D call TRBD1 (6 bases). The germline V and J ends were trimmed by 4 bases and 7 bases, with 8 bases remaining between them. Germline CDR1 is SGHNT and CDR2 is YYREEE (reference sequence). The CDR3 runs 12 residues.